This T cell receptor beta chain was captured in a study of post-analysis software for immune sequencing data. Notes on the study in general: Samples sharing a preparation batch grouped tightly together when assessed by F measure. Patients showed TRBV5-6, TRBV5-1 and TRBV20-1 among five TRBV segments more frequent than in controls. Normalized Chao1 diversity was significantly lower in multiple sclerosis patients than in controls.

Unique molecular identifiers were present in the TCR beta cDNA libraries. With about 1 to 11 million T cells as the source, approximately 450,000 cDNA molecules resulted. Each CDR3 protein is one row after TCRdb ran MiXCR on the PCR reads. The sample lists 750,000 to 950,000 distinct CDR3 sequences, about 53% seen once, with approximately 4.4% in the top ten. V was pared by 2 bases and J by 5 bases, with 10 bases of the junction left unmatched. Germline V lookup: CDR1 LNHNV, CDR2 YYDKDF (reference sequence). The CDR3 runs 19 residues. In the case of this clonotype: Its antigen is currently unknown.

The gene calls are TRBV15 and TRBJ2-1; 15 nucleotides align to TRBD2. The sequence was obtained from a girl under 18 with multiple sclerosis. The sequencing input was blood. The CDR3 sequence is CATSRSWTSGRARDNEQFF. DNA for the CDR3: TGTGCCACCAGCAGATCATGGACTAGCGGGAGGGCCAGGGACAATGAGCAGTTCTTC.